Below are 18 T cell receptor beta chains sequenced from a single sample in a study of blood T cell repertoires in COVID-19. Clones were sequenced by immunoSEQ multiplex PCR, and TCRdb holds only the in-frame ones, with some missing. Of about 210,000 clones listed, roughly 79% were seen once; the top ten hold 8.9%. Sequencing used PBMCs or T cells enriched from blood (not recorded which). Receptors were obtained from a woman between 50 and 59 years old with acute COVID-19.

The V call is TRBV24-1, the J call TRBJ2-3, with 9 bases aligning to TRBD1. The CDR3 spans 15 residues. Germline CDR1 is KGHDR and CDR2 is SFDVKD. Trimming cost V 0 bases and J 5 bases; bases outside gene matches: 2. In nucleotides, the CDR3 is TGTGCCACCAGTGATTTGGGGACAGGGCAAGATACGCAGTATTTT. It translates to CATSDLGTGQDTQYF.

This clone occurred once. The chain combines TRBV6-5 with TRBJ1-6; D remains unclear. This CDR3 has 12 residues. V was clipped by 10 bases and J by 3 bases, with 7 bases between them. Germline lookup yields CDR1 MNHEY and CDR2 SVGAGI. CDR3 coding DNA: TGTGCCACCCTTTACTATAATTCACCCCTCCACTTT. As protein: CATLYYNSPLHF.

The gene calls are TRBV7-8 and TRBJ2-1, with 9 positions matching TRBD2. With 3 bases clipped from V and 0 bases from J, the junction kept 6 bases outside the gene matches. Per germline, CDR1 SGHVS and CDR2 FQNEAQ. This CDR3 is 17 amino acids long. The CDR3 DNA reads as TGTGCCAGCAGCTTTCGTCGCGGGAGGGGCTCCTACAATGAGCAGTTCTTC. This gives the protein CASSFRRGRGSYNEQFF.

CDR3 DNA sequence: TGTGCCAGCAGAGAAACAGGTAGCTACGAGCAGTACTTC. Its translation is CASRETGSYEQYF. The chain recombines TRBV7-2 with TRBJ2-7; tentative D call: TRBD1 (5 bases). Germline assignment: CDR1 SGHTA and CDR2 FQGNSA. V was cut by 6 bases and J by 3 bases, with 12 bases left in between. The CDR3 is 13 residues long.

The rearrangement joins TRBV25-1 to TRBJ2-1; D gene unclear. The V end lost 10 bases, the J end lost 0 bases, and 16 bases lay between the germline ends. The germline gives CDR1 MGHDK, CDR2 SYGVNS. The CDR3 is 15 amino acids. Here the CDR3 reads CATAKTSSSYNEQFF. Written as DNA, the CDR3 is TGTGCCACCGCGAAGACATCGAGCTCCTACAATGAGCAGTTCTTC.

The J gene is TRBJ2-5, the V gene TRBV3-1 (or the pseudogene TRBV3-2); no clear D gene. Deletions cut 0 bases from V and 4 bases from J, with 12 bases between. CDR3 length equals 15 residues. Germline CDR1 reads LGHDT; CDR2 reads YNNKEL (reference sequence). CDR3 in amino acids: CASSQDGRYIETQYF. The CDR3 DNA is TGTGCCAGCAGCCAAGATGGCAGGTATATAGAGACCCAGTACTTC.

The V call is TRBV7-2, the J call TRBJ2-2; 7 nucleotides match TRBD1. The CDR3 spans 16 residues. Per the germline V gene, CDR1 is SGHTA and CDR2 is FQGNSA. J was trimmed by 0 bases and V by 0 bases; bases with no gene match: 1. The CDR3 protein is CASSLAGTANTGELFF. The CDR3 DNA follows: TGTGCCAGCAGCTTAGCGGGGACAGCGAACACCGGGGAGCTGTTTTTT.

The chain uses TRBV5-8 and TRBJ2-6, with TRBD1 matching 7 bases. CDR3 length equals 15 residues. J lost 3 bases, V lost 4 bases, and 4 bases had no gene match. The germline gives CDR1 SGHTS, CDR2 YDEGEE. CDR3 DNA sequence: TGTGCCAGCAGCCAGACAGGGAATGGGGCCAACGTCCTGACTTTC. Residues: CASSQTGNGANVLTF. Combining the CDR3 with reference TRBV5-8 and TRBJ2-6 gives the whole variable domain EAGVTQSPTHLIKTRGQQATLRCSPISGHTSVYWYQQALGLGLQFLLWYDEGEERNRGNFPPRFSGRQFPNYSSELNVNALELEDSALYLCASSQTGNGANVLTFGAGSRLTVL.

The chain carries TRBV6-5 and TRBJ2-3; 7 nucleotides align to TRBD2. The CDR3 has 13 amino acids. Germline CDR1 reads MNHEY; CDR2 reads SVGAGI. Losses at the gene ends were 8 bases for V and 8 bases for J; bases not matched to a gene: 10. CDR3: CASWSGGGGTQYF. As DNA, the CDR3 is TGTGCCAGCTGGTCGGGAGGAGGAGGTACGCAGTATTTT.

V gene TRBV11-3 combines with J gene TRBJ1-1; D not certain. The CDR3 has 13 amino acids. V was clipped by 5 bases and J by 4 bases, with 11 bases between them. Germline lookup yields CDR1 SGHNT and CDR2 YENEEA. The CDR3 sequence: CASSTLAGTEAFF. For the CDR3, the DNA is TGTGCCAGCAGCACGTTGGCGGGCACTGAAGCTTTCTTT. Full variable domain (outside the CDR3, taken from reference TRBV11-3 and TRBJ1-1): EAGVVQSPRYKIIEKKQPVAFWCNPISGHNTLYWYLQNLGQGPELLIRYENEEAVDDSQLPKDRFSAERLKGVDSTLKIQPAELGDSAVYLCASSTLAGTEAFFGQGTRLTVV.

The chain links TRBV5-4 to TRBJ2-7; perhaps TRBD2 as D (7 bases). Deletions cut 2 bases from V and 2 bases from J, with 14 bases between. The CDR3 contains 15 residues. Germline V gives CDR1 SGHNT, CDR2 YYREEE (reference sequence). The CDR3 sequence: CASSLLGGATYEQYF. CDR3 in DNA: TGTGCCAGCAGCTTATTAGGGGGGGCTACCTACGAGCAGTACTTC.

This chain links TRBV3-1 (or the pseudogene TRBV3-2) with TRBJ2-5; TRBD1 is a possible D gene (5 bases). V gave up 0 bases and J gave up 3 bases, with 5 bases separating them. The CDR3 is made up of 13 amino acids. CDR1 LGHDT and CDR2 YNNKEL come from the germline V gene (reference sequence). CDR3 sequence (DNA): TGTGCCAGCAGCCAAGACAGGGAAGAGACCCAGTACTTC. It translates to CASSQDREETQYF.

The V and J genes are TRBV7-9 and TRBJ1-1; D is undetermined. CDR1 and CDR2 (germline): SEHNR, FQNEAQ (reference sequence). This CDR3 spans 14 amino acids. The germline V and J ends were trimmed by 1 base and 0 bases, with 6 bases remaining between them. CDR3 DNA sequence: TGTGCCAGCAGCTTAGGGGAGCTGAACACTGAAGCTTTCTTT. Translation: CASSLGELNTEAFF.

V is TRBV23-1 and J is TRBJ2-5; possible D gene TRBD1, 6 bases. TRBV23-1 is known as an ORF, though its function is uncertain. The CDR3 extends over 15 amino acids. Between the trimmed V and J ends, which lost 7 bases and 0 bases, there was a span of 15 bases. The CDR3 nucleotides are TGCGCCAGCACCCCTGGGGGCGGCTACCAAGAGACCCAGTACTTC. It translates to CASTPGGGYQETQYF.

The genes are TRBV7-2 and TRBJ1-5; D gene uncertain. V was pared by 3 bases and J by 5 bases, with 14 bases between. Germline V gene data show CDR1 as SGHTA and CDR2 as FQGNSA. The CDR3 has 15 amino acids. The CDR3 DNA follows: TGTGCCAGCAGCTTTTCTAAACAGAGATATCAGCCCCAGCATTTT. Residues: CASSFSKQRYQPQHF.

V usage is TRBV7-2 and J usage is TRBJ1-2; 7 bases fit TRBD1. CDR3 size: 14 residues. J lost 11 bases, V lost 5 bases, and 14 bases had no gene match. From germline, CDR1 is SGHTA and CDR2 FQGNSA. The CDR3 protein is CASSPGQPSFQYTF. CDR3 DNA sequence: TGTGCCAGCAGCCCGGGACAGCCGTCCTTTCAGTACACCTTC.

J is TRBJ2-3 and V is TRBV24-1; tentatively, D is TRBD1 (5 bases). The germline V gene encodes CDR1 KGHDR and CDR2 SFDVKD. V lost 4 bases and J lost 5, with 18 bases in between. The CDR3 extends over 16 amino acids. The CDR3 bases are TGTGCCACCAGTGACGCGGACACCTTCTATGGAGATACGCAGTATTTT. Amino acids: CATSDADTFYGDTQYF.

The chain carries TRBV29-1 and TRBJ2-3; D is possibly TRBD2 (6 bases). The CDR3 sequence is 12 residues long. Per germline, CDR1 SQVTM and CDR2 ANQGSEA. V was shortened by 6 bases and J by 7 bases, with 14 bases between the two germline ends. CDR3: CSVDRDSHTQYF. The DNA for the CDR3 is TGCAGCGTAGACCGGGACTCCCATACGCAGTATTTT.